This section outlines one TCR beta chain sequence together with its context. What it binds is not known. Each CDR3 protein is one row after TCRdb ran MiXCR on the reads. The sample holds roughly 860,000 distinct CDR3 sequences, less than 35% seen once. The sample belongs to a study of T cell repertoires in cytomegalovirus infection. Study-wide context: Public TCR beta signatures marked donors with CMV infection and the matching HLA.

CDR3 length: 18 amino acids. V lost 5 bases to trimming and J lost 3 bases; unmatched junction nucleotides: 14. Germline V gives CDR1 DFQATT, CDR2 SNEGSKA (reference sequence). This chain joins TRBV20-1 and TRBJ2-1; 12 bases align to TRBD2. This TCR was sampled from a human donor in good health (CMV status not recorded). Some clones in this sample may be carry-over from other donors' samples. The source material was cultured CD8+ T cells from PBMCs, sampled from culture after CMV antigen stimulation. CDR3 sequence (DNA): TGCAGTGCTCTAAAGAAGGAACTAGCGGGGGGTGTCTACAATGAGCAGTTCTTC. This encodes CSALKKELAGGVYNEQFF.